This T cell receptor (beta chain) was found in a study of shared clonotypes between healthy human individuals (TCRdb year 2020). Study-level background: A few men and two women, aged 18 to 49 years, made up the cohort. Per donor, three plates each were used for CD4 naive and CD4 memory, two for CD8 naive, and one for CD8 memory. To estimate repertoire size and how much clonotype sharing occurs between individuals, the study deeply sequenced the blood TCR repertoires of five healthy adults. To increase sequencing depth and limit assay-specific biases, different laboratories used diverse techniques to prepare libraries and sequence TCR repertoires. Per donor, leukapheresis produced somewhere between about 0.94 and 8.9 billion PBMCs. What the work shows at the level of the full study, not this receptor alone: Around 5.4% of naive CD4, approximately 3.7% of naive CD8, approximately 2% of memory CD4, and less than 0.45% of memory CD8 clonotypes were shared across four donors. Because the study included a small number of donors, the genetic and exposure-history diversity represented was limited. Larger estimated clonotype richness was generally found for naive subsets than for memory subsets. Pairwise subsampling led to the expectation that sequencing depth would affect the degree of clonotype sharing among donors. Incomplete sequencing was indicated by rarefaction of sorted-subset datasets, despite the large sequencing depth. Only blood was sampled, and tissue TCR repertoires likely differ from those in blood. Clonotypes shared by all four sorted-subset donors showed higher generation probabilities than non-shared clonotypes.

Healthy HIV-negative adults with no recently reported acute infections or vaccinations were included as donors. Every donor was a Caucasian adult living in Nashville, Tennessee, USA. Magnetic negative selection was used to enrich CD4+ T cells, after which naive cells were positively selected on CD45RA and the negative fraction became the memory subset. Blood was obtained by leukapheresis, after which PBMCs were separated by Ficoll-Histopaque density gradient centrifugation and cryopreserved in liquid nitrogen vapor phase. Analytical flow cytometry was used to check the purity and quantity of each magnetically sorted T cell population. From each sorted fraction, genomic DNA was isolated and quantified by UV absorbance on a Nanodrop 2000c. Using the deep immunoSEQ assay, multiplex PCR amplified TCR CDR3 regions from genomic DNA. For each cell subset, the extracted genomic DNA was distributed evenly across all wells of several immunoSEQ 96-well plates, and each plate served as one replicate. For sorted subsets, approximately 0.2 ug of genomic DNA, equivalent to around 30,000 T cell genomes, went into each replicate PCR. Purified libraries were quantified with a Qubit 3.0 fluorometer, sized on a Bioanalyzer 2100, and re-quantified with the KAPA Library Quantification kit. A separate single-read 150-cycle Illumina NextSeq 550 flow cell was used to sequence each immunoSEQ 96-well plate. From the authors' description of their analysis: The immunoSEQ output contained only junctional sequences without quality scores, so filtering could not match that applied to full-length reads. Sequences were annotated with PyIR, a Python wrapper for IgBLAST v1.9, and V/J genes and CDR3 were assigned using IMGT germline references. Reads were filtered out if the reads had weak V/J assignments (E-value above 1e-6), no CDR3, stop codons, out-of-frame junctions, or ambiguous translated residues. A V3J clonotype was defined by an identical inferred V gene, J gene, and CDR3 amino acid sequence. Percentage overlap between repertoires was calculated by dividing the number of shared unique clonotypes by the size of the smaller repertoire. Three approaches were used to assess repertoire richness: RTK rarefaction, the Chao1 estimator, and Recon v2.1 estimates of unobserved clonotypes. OLGA was used to compute generation probabilities for all TCRbeta clonotypes that the gDNA method yielded from a handful of donors. TCRdb holds this immuneACCESS table with in-frame rearrangements only. Some clones are missing; in checked studies, unresolved V genes explain under half, and the rest has no known cause. Clone size and the V and J calls come from that table; the DNA yielded D and trimming. The table for this sample lists about 1 million clones; 70% to 80% of them were counted only once. Together, the top ten hold 1.5% of the sample.

CDR3 length: 18 amino acids, cysteine to phenylalanine. Only the CDR3 part of the read is kept: 54 bases, read in frame from the first base. Reading the germline V gene gives CDR1 SGDLS and CDR2 YYNGEE. The V and J ends are trimmed by 0 bases and 0 bases, leaving 16 bases between them. In the case of this clone: Its antigen is currently not known. No qualities accompany the bases; no much larger clone lies one base away.

Sequencing input: memory CD4+ T cells sorted from blood. What the cell subset or site label conveys for this sample: CD45RA-negative fraction. Rearrangement joined TRBV9 to TRBJ2-1; TRBD2 could be the D gene, as 6 bases match. This TCR was recovered from a man younger than 35 in good health. Here the CDR3 is given as CASSVAVGDSTSYNEQFF. The DNA reads TGTGCCAGCAGCGTAGCCGTCGGGGACTCCACCTCCTACAATGAGCAGTTCTTC.